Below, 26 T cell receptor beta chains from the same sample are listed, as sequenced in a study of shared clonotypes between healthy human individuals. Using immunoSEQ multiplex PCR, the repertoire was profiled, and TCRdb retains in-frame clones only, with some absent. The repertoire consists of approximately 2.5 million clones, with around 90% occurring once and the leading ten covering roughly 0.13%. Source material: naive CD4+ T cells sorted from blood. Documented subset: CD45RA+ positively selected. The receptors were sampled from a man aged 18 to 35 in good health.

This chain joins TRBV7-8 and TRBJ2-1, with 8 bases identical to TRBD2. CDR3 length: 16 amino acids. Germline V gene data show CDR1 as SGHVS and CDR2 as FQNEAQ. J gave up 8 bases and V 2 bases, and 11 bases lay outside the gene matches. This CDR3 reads CASSLRSGSGVDEQFF. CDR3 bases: TGTGCCAGCAGCTTAAGGAGCGGGAGCGGTGTCGATGAGCAGTTCTTC. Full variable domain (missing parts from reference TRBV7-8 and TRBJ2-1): GAGVSQSPRYKVAKRGQDVALRCDPISGHVSLFWYQQALGQGPEFLTYFQNEAQLDKSGLPSDRFFAERPEGSVSTLKIQRTQQEDSAVYLCASSLRSGSGVDEQFFGPGTRLTVL.

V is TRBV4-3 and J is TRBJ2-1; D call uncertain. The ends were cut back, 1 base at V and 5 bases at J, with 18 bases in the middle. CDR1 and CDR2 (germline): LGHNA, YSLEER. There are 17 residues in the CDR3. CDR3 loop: CASSQVPRPPGNNEQFF. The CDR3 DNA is TGCGCCAGCAGCCAAGTGCCCCGCCCCCCCGGAAACAATGAGCAGTTCTTC.

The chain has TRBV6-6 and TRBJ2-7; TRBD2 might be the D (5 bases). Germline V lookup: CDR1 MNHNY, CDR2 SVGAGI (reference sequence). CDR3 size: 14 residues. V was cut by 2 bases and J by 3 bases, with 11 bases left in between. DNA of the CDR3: TGTGCCAGCAGTTACGAGACTACCGGCTACGAGCAGTACTTC. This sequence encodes CASSYETTGYEQYF.

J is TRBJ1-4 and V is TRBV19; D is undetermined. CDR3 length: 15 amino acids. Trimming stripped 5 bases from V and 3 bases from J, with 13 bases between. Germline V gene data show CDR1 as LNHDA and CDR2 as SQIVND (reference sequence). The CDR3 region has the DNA TGTGCCAGTAGTCTCGACGGAGCCCCTAATGAAAAACTGTTTTTT. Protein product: CASSLDGAPNEKLFF.

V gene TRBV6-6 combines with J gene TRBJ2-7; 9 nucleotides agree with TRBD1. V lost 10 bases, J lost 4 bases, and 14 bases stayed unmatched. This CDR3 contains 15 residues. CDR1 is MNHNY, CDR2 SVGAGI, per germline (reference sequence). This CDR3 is CATLSSGDREYEQYF. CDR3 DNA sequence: TGTGCCACCTTATCTTCCGGGGACAGGGAATACGAGCAGTACTTC.

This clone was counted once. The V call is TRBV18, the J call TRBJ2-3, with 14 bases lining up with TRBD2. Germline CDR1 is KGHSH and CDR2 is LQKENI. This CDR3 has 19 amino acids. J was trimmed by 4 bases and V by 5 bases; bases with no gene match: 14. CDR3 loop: CASSSLTSGGAGVADTQYF. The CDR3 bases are TGTGCCAGCTCATCCTTGACTAGCGGGGGGGCTGGAGTCGCAGATACGCAGTATTTT.

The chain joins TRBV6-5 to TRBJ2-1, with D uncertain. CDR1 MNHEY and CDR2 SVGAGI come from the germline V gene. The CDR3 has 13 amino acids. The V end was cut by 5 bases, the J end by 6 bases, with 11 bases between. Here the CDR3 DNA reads TGTGCCAGCAGTCCGCCGGTTCGCAATGAGCAGTTCTTC. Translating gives CASSPPVRNEQFF.

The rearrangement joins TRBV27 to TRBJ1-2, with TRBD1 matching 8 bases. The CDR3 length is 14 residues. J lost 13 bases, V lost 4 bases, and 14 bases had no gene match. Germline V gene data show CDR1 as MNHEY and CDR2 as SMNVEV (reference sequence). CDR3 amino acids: CASSSGGAGVSCTF. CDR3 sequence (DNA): TGTGCCAGCAGTTCAGGGGGCGCAGGGGTGTCTTGCACCTTC.

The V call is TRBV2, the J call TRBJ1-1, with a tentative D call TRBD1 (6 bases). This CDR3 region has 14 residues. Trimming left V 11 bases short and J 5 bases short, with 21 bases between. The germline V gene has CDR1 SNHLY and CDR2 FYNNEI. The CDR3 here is CADSTGVPLTEAFF. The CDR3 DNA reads TGTGCCGACTCGACAGGCGTTCCTCTTACTGAAGCTTTCTTT.

The CDR3 loop is CASSPFGGNPEAFF. In nucleotides, the CDR3 is TGTGCCAGCAGCCCATTCGGGGGAAACCCTGAAGCTTTCTTT. This chain joins TRBV7-8 and TRBJ1-1; D possibly corresponds to TRBD1 (5 bases). Germline V gives CDR1 SGHVS, CDR2 FQNEAQ. This CDR3 has 14 amino acids. V shed 5 bases and J shed 6 bases, with 16 bases lying between them.

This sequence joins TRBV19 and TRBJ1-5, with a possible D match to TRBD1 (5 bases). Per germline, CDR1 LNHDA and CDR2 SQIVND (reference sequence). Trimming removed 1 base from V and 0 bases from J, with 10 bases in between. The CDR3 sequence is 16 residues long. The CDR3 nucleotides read TGTGCCAGTAGTATAGGGTCCGGACATAGCAATCAGCCCCAGCATTTT. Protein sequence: CASSIGSGHSNQPQHF.

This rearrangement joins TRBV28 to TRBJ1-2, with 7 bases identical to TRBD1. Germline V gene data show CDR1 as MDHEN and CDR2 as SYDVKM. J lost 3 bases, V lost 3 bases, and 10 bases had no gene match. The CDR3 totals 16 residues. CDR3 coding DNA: TGTGCCAGCAGTTTGCTCGGGAGGGGGCGAGACTATGGCTACACCTTC. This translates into CASSLLGRGRDYGYTF.

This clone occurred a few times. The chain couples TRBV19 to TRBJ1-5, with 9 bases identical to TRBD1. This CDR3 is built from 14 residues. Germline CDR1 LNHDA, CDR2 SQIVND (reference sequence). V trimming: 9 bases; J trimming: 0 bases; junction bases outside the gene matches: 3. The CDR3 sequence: CASWTGDSNQPQHF. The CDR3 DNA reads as TGTGCCAGCTGGACAGGGGATAGCAATCAGCCCCAGCATTTT.

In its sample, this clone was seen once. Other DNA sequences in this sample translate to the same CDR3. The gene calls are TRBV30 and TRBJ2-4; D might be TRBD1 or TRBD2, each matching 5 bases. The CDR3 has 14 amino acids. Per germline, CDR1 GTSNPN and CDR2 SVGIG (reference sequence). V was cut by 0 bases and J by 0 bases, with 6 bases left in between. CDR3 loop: CAWSVGGAKNIQYF. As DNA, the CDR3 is TGTGCCTGGAGTGTTGGGGGAGCCAAAAACATTCAGTACTTC.

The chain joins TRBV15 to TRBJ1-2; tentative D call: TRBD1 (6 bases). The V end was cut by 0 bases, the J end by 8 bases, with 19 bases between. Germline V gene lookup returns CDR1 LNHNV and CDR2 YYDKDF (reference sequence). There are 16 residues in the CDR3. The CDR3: CATSRELWTDSRGYTF. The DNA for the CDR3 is TGTGCCACCAGCAGAGAGTTGTGGACAGACTCAAGGGGCTACACCTTC.

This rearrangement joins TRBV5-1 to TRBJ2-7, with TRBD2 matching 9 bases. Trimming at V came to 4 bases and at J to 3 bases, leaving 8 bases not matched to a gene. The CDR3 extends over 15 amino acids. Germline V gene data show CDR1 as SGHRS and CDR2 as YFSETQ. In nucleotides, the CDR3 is TGCGCCAGCAGCCGAGCGGGGGGCCTTGACTACGAGCAGTACTTC. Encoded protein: CASSRAGGLDYEQYF.

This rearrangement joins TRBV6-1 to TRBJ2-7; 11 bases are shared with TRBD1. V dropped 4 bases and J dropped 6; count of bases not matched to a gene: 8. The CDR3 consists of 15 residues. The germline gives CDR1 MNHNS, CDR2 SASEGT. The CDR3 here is CASSGQRTGGGEQYF. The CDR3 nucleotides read TGTGCCAGCAGTGGGCAGAGGACAGGGGGCGGCGAGCAGTACTTC.

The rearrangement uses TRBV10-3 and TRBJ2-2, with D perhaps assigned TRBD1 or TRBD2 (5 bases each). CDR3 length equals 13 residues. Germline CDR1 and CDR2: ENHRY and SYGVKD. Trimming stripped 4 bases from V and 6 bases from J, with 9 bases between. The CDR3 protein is CAISGGIPGELFF. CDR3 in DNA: TGTGCCATCAGTGGGGGGATCCCCGGGGAGCTGTTTTTT.

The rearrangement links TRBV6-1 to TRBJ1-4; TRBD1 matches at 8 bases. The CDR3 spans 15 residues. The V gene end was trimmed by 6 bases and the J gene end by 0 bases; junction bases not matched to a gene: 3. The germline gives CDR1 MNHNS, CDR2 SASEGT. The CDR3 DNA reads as TGTGCCAGCAGGACAGGGGTGTCAACTAATGAAAAACTGTTTTTT. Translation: CASRTGVSTNEKLFF.

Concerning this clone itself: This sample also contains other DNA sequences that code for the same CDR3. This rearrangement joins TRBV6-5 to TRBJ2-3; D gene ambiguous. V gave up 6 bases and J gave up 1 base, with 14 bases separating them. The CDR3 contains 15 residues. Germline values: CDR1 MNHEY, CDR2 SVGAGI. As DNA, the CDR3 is TGTGCCAGCAGCTCGCCCCTCCGGGGCACAGATACGCAGTATTTT. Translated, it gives CASSSPLRGTDTQYF.

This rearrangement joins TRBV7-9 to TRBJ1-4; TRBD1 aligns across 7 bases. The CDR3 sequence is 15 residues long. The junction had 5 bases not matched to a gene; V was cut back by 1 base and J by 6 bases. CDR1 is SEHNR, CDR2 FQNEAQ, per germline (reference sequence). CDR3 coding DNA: TGTGCCAGCAGCTTAGTGGGCCAGGGGGATGAAAAACTGTTTTTT. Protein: CASSLVGQGDEKLFF.

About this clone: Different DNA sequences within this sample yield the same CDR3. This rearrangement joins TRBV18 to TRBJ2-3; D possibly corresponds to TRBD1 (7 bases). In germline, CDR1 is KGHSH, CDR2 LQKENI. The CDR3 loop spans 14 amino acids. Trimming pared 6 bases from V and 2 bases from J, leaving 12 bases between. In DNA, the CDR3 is TGTGCCAGCTCTCGACAGGGACTCACAGATACGCAGTATTTT. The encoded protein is CASSRQGLTDTQYF.

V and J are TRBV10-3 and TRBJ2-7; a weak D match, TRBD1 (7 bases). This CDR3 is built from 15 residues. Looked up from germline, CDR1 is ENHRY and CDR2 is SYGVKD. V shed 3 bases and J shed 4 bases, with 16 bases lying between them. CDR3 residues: CAISEGGGTLYEQYF. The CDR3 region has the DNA TGTGCCATCAGTGAAGGGGGCGGGACGCTGTACGAGCAGTACTTC.

This CDR3 is CASSTSWGGNSPLHF. CDR3 nucleotide sequence: TGTGCCAGTAGTACCTCGTGGGGAGGGAATTCACCCCTCCACTTT. The chain joins TRBV19 to TRBJ1-6; no definite D call. The CDR3 sequence is 15 residues long. Germline CDR1 reads LNHDA; CDR2 reads SQIVND (reference sequence). The V gene lost 4 bases and the J gene lost 7 bases, with 14 bases spanning the gap.

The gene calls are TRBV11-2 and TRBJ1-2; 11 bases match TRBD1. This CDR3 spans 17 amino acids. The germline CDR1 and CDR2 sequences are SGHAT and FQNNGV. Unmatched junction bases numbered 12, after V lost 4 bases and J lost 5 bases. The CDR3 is CASSSIHRDRGGYGYTF. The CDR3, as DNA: TGTGCCAGCAGCTCGATCCATCGGGACAGGGGGGGATATGGCTACACCTTC.

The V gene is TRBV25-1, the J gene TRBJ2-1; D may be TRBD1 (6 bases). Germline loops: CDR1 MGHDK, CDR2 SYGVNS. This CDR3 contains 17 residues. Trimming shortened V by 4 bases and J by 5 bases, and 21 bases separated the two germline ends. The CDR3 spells CASSAVKAGAVDNEQFF. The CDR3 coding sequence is TGTGCCAGCAGTGCGGTCAAGGCAGGGGCGGTGGACAATGAGCAGTTCTTC.